These 10 T cell receptor beta chains originate from one sample sequenced in a study of Graves' ophthalmopathy and Graves' hyperthyroidism. RNA served as the template for amplifying TCR beta CDR3 regions. HTBI primers served in a first-round RT-PCR, which a second-round multiplex PCR followed. Via MiXCR, TCRdb re-called the multiplex PCR reads, giving one row per CDR3 protein. The sample has about 400,000 distinct CDR3 sequences, around 17% seen once. Input material: peripheral blood. The receptors were sampled from a young woman with Graves' ophthalmopathy.

The chain joins TRBV28 to TRBJ2-7, with TRBD1 identical over 9 bases. Per germline, CDR1 MDHEN and CDR2 SYDVKM. The length of the CDR3 is 15 residues. The V and J ends lost 3 bases and 2 bases, in that order; junction bases with no gene match: 5. The DNA for the CDR3 is TGTGCCAGCAGTTTCCATGGACAGGGGACCTACGAGCAGTACTTC. Protein: CASSFHGQGTYEQYF.

This clonotype was seen many times. V is TRBV2 and J is TRBJ2-7; TRBD2 matches at 7 bases. J was trimmed by 3 bases and V by 1 base; bases with no gene match: 9. CDR3 size: 16 residues. Germline CDR1 and CDR2: SNHLY and FYNNEI. The CDR3 is CASSEGNGLAVYEQYF. For the CDR3, the DNA is TGTGCCAGCAGTGAAGGGAACGGGCTAGCGGTCTACGAGCAGTACTTC.

This clonotype was observed at least ten times. The CDR3 spells CASSSPRTGGNQPQHF. CDR3 nucleotides: TGTGCCAGCAGTTCACCCCGGACAGGGGGCAATCAGCCCCAGCATTTT. The chain combines TRBV28 with TRBJ1-5, with TRBD1 matching 9 bases. Germline-derived CDR1 and CDR2 are MDHEN and SYDVKM. J gave up 2 bases and V 4 bases, and 6 bases lay outside the gene matches. This CDR3 is built from 16 residues.

In this sample, this clonotype turned up many times. The chain couples TRBV6-5 to TRBJ2-5; 7 bases map to TRBD1. The germline V gene has CDR1 MNHEY and CDR2 SVGAGI. J lost 6 bases, V lost 7 bases, and 14 bases had no gene match. The CDR3 loop spans 15 amino acids. The CDR3 loop reads CASNPGHRGMKTQYF. The CDR3, as DNA: TGTGCCAGCAATCCGGGACACAGGGGAATGAAGACCCAGTACTTC.

The chain carries TRBV6-1 and TRBJ2-4, with 8 positions matching TRBD1. Per the germline V gene, CDR1 is MNHNS and CDR2 is SASEGT. The length of the CDR3 is 14 residues. The junction had 3 bases not matched to a gene; V was cut back by 6 bases and J by 2 bases. The DNA for the CDR3 is TGTGCCAGCAGGGACAGGGTGTCCAAAAACATTCAGTACTTC. Amino acid sequence: CASRDRVSKNIQYF.

This clonotype was observed at least ten times. The V and J genes are TRBV20-1 and TRBJ2-2, with D maybe TRBD2 (7 bases). Germline V gene sequence: CDR1 DFQATT, CDR2 SNEGSKA (reference sequence). The ends were cut back, 6 bases at V and 5 bases at J, with 13 bases in the middle. The CDR3 extends over 13 amino acids. CDR3: CSANREGTGELFF. CDR3 DNA: TGCAGTGCCAACAGGGAGGGAACCGGGGAGCTGTTTTTT.

This clonotype appeared many times. The V gene is TRBV11-1, the J gene TRBJ1-6, with 11 bases lining up with TRBD1. CDR3 length equals 15 residues. With V trimmed by 7 bases and J by 10 bases, 9 bases remained unmatched. In germline, CDR1 is SGHAT, CDR2 FQDESV (reference sequence). Written as DNA, the CDR3 is TGTGCCAGCACTTTGGGACAGGGGGTCGGATCACCCCTCCACTTT. Residues: CASTLGQGVGSPLHF. The variable domain in full, completed from reference TRBV11-1 and TRBJ1-6, reads EAEVAQSPRYKITEKSQAVAFWCDPISGHATLYWYRQILGQGPELLVQFQDESVVDDSQLPKDRFSAERLKGVDSTLKIQPAELGDSAMYLCASTLGQGVGSPLHFGNGTRLTVT.

This clonotype was observed many times. CDR3 amino acids: CASSPTSGAGANVLTF. Written as DNA, the CDR3 is TGTGCCAGCAGCCCGACTAGCGGGGCTGGGGCCAACGTCCTGACTTTC. The chain carries TRBV11-2 and TRBJ2-6; TRBD2 matches at 11 bases. Trimming cost V 5 bases and J 2 bases; bases outside gene matches: 2. In germline, CDR1 is SGHAT, CDR2 FQNNGV. There are 16 residues in the CDR3.

This clonotype came up many times. This chain uses TRBV7-9 with TRBJ2-7, with TRBD1 matching 8 bases. The CDR3 has 13 amino acids. V dropped 3 bases and J dropped 4; count of bases not matched to a gene: 2. Germline CDR1 is SEHNR and CDR2 is FQNEAQ (reference sequence). The CDR3 reads CASSFDRGYEQYF. In DNA, the CDR3 is TGTGCCAGCAGCTTTGACAGGGGATACGAGCAGTACTTC. Based on the CDR3 plus reference TRBV7-9 and TRBJ2-7, the full variable domain is DTGVSQNPRHKITKRGQNVTFRCDPISEHNRLYWYRQTLGQGPEFLTYFQNEAQLEKSRLLSDRFSAERPKGSFSTLEIQRTEQGDSAMYLCASSFDRGYEQYFGPGTRLTVT.

The sample holds many counts of this clonotype. CDR3 protein: CASNDRTGELFF. In DNA form, the CDR3 reads TGTGCCAGCAATGACAGGACCGGGGAGCTGTTTTTT. The chain recombines TRBV6-2 or TRBV6-3 with TRBJ2-2; D is possibly TRBD1 (6 bases). V was shortened by 7 bases and J by 5 bases, with 8 bases between the two germline ends. The CDR3 is 12 amino acids. The germline gives CDR1 MNHEY, CDR2 SVGEGT.